Listed here are 21 T cell receptor beta chains from one sample, sequenced in a study of T cells in Graves' hyperthyroidism and ophthalmopathy. Amplified TCR beta CDR3 regions came from RNA transcripts. Initially, a first-round RT-PCR of the TCR CDR3 employed the HTBI primer set. TCRdb recomputed calls from the multiplex PCR reads with MiXCR, one row per CDR3 protein. The sample records roughly 350,000 distinct CDR3 sequences, over 11% being singletons. The sequenced material came from blood. The receptors come from a woman in her twenties or thirties with Graves' hyperthyroidism.

This clonotype was counted many times. This chain links TRBV6-1 with TRBJ1-2; 8 positions agree with TRBD1. The CDR3 has 14 amino acids. The junction had 10 bases not matched to a gene; V was cut back by 5 bases and J by 8 bases. The germline V gene encodes CDR1 MNHNS and CDR2 SASEGT. CDR3 bases: TGTGCCAGCAGTCCGGACAGGGCTGGGGTCGGCTACACCTTC. Its translation: CASSPDRAGVGYTF.

This clonotype was seen more than once but under ten times. The chain couples TRBV4-1 to TRBJ1-2; D not resolved. The CDR3 is 13 amino acids. Germline loops: CDR1 MGHRA, CDR2 YSYEKL. V shed 1 base and J shed 8 bases, with 11 bases lying between them. CDR3 bases: TGCGCCAGCAGCCAAGCTTATGGTCCCGGCTACACCTTC. Translating it yields CASSQAYGPGYTF.

This clonotype came up many times. The V call is TRBV24-1, the J call TRBJ2-1; 9 bases agree with TRBD2. The V gene end was trimmed by 11 bases and the J gene end by 9 bases; junction bases not matched to a gene: 10. The length of the CDR3 is 13 residues. Germline V gene sequence: CDR1 KGHDR, CDR2 SFDVKD. CDR3 nucleotide sequence: TGTGCCATCGAAAAGCCTAGCGGGACTGAGCAGTTCTTC. As protein: CAIEKPSGTEQFF.

The chain carries TRBV6-1 and TRBJ1-1; a weak D match, TRBD1 (5 bases). V gave up 6 bases and J gave up 4 bases, with 12 bases separating them. Germline V gene sequence: CDR1 MNHNS, CDR2 SASEGT. The CDR3 is 13 amino acids. The CDR3 DNA reads TGTGCCAGCAGCCCTCGGGGCCTCACTGAAGCTTTCTTT. Translated: CASSPRGLTEAFF.

The gene calls are TRBV2 and TRBJ1-5; 7 bases agree with TRBD1. Looked up from germline, CDR1 is SNHLY and CDR2 is FYNNEI. The CDR3 covers 14 residues. Trimming took 6 bases from V and 0 from J; bases not matched to a gene: 2. CDR3 in amino acids: CASRGTVSNQPQHF. The CDR3 coding sequence is TGTGCCAGCAGGGGGACAGTTAGCAATCAGCCCCAGCATTTT.

This clonotype was recorded at least ten times. The chain uses TRBV12-3 or TRBV12-4 and TRBJ2-3; maybe TRBD2 (5 bases). V lost 6 bases and J lost 0, with 16 bases in between. The CDR3 is 16 residues long. The CDR3 region has the DNA TGTGCCAGCAGCCCCCGAAGCGGATCTAGCACAGATACGCAGTATTTT. This gives the protein CASSPRSGSSTDTQYF.

This clonotype occurred a few times. The gene calls are TRBV6-1 and TRBJ1-5, with D possibly matching TRBD1 (6 bases). V was shortened by 3 bases and J by 6 bases, with 9 bases between the two germline ends. The CDR3 covers 13 residues. Germline CDR1 is MNHNS and CDR2 is SASEGT. DNA of the CDR3: TGTGCCAGCAGTGATAACAGGGCTCAGCCCCAGCATTTT. This codes for CASSDNRAQPQHF.

This clonotype has more than one count but fewer than ten. This chain joins TRBV10-1 and TRBJ2-5, with a possible D match to TRBD1 (5 bases). Trimming removed 2 bases from V and 5 bases from J, with 9 bases in between. The CDR3 has 13 residues. CDR1 is WNHNN, CDR2 SYGVQD, per germline (reference sequence). The CDR3 DNA follows: TGCGCCAGCAGTGAGGTCCCAGGGGAGACCCAGTACTTC. Its protein is CASSEVPGETQYF.

This clonotype was counted only a few times. The V and J genes are TRBV7-3 and TRBJ1-1; tentatively, D is TRBD1 (6 bases). Germline V CDR1 and CDR2: SGHTA, FQGTGA. Between the trimmed V and J ends, which lost 2 bases and 5 bases, there was a span of 12 bases. The CDR3 is made up of 14 amino acids. The CDR3 region is CASSLQGIKTEAFF. CDR3 in DNA: TGTGCCAGCAGCTTACAGGGGATTAAAACTGAAGCTTTCTTT.

There are a few counts of this clonotype. The rearrangement joins TRBV20-1 to TRBJ2-1, with 10 bases that match TRBD2. From germline, CDR1 is DFQATT and CDR2 SNEGSKA (reference sequence). Trimming removed 0 bases from V and 4 bases from J; junction bases left unmatched: 9. There are 17 residues in the CDR3. The DNA for the CDR3 is TGCAGTGCTAGAGATACTACTAGCGGGATAGTTTACAATGAGCAGTTCTTC. Protein sequence: CSARDTTSGIVYNEQFF.

This chain links TRBV28 with TRBJ1-2, with TRBD1 as a possible D gene (5 bases). V lost 6 bases and J 7 bases, leaving 15 bases between the germline ends. The length of the CDR3 is 13 residues. Germline V lookup: CDR1 MDHEN, CDR2 SYDVKM. CDR3 DNA: TGTGCCAGCAGCCAGGGAACTCGGGGTGGCTACACCTTC. It translates to CASSQGTRGGYTF.

This clonotype was observed a handful of times. This chain connects TRBV29-1 to TRBJ2-2; no firm D call. The length of the CDR3 is 11 residues. Trimming pared 7 bases from V and 5 bases from J, leaving 8 bases between. The germline V gene has CDR1 SQVTM and CDR2 ANQGSEA. The CDR3 DNA reads TGCAGCGCACGGTGGACCGGGGAGCTGTTTTTT. Its translation is CSARWTGELFF.

This clonotype was detected ten times or more. The chain uses TRBV2 and TRBJ2-5, with a tentative D call TRBD2 (6 bases). Germline V CDR1 and CDR2: SNHLY, FYNNEI. The length of the CDR3 is 15 residues. Deletions cut 3 bases from V and 6 bases from J, with 17 bases between. CDR3 coding DNA: TGTGCCAGCAGTGATGGCGGGACGGGACGAAAGACCCAGTACTTC. This codes for CASSDGGTGRKTQYF.

This clonotype was seen many times. The gene calls are TRBV5-5 and TRBJ2-7; D call uncertain. V gave up 0 bases and J gave up 2 bases, with 12 bases separating them. The CDR3 covers 15 residues. Germline V gene data show CDR1 as SGHKS and CDR2 as YYEKEE (reference sequence). Here the CDR3 reads CASSLGFPQTYEQYF. The CDR3 region has the DNA TGTGCCAGCAGCTTGGGTTTTCCCCAAACCTACGAGCAGTACTTC.

This clonotype was detected only once. The chain couples TRBV30 to TRBJ1-2; D remains unclear. CDR1 and CDR2 (germline): GTSNPN, SVGIG (reference sequence). This CDR3 contains 13 residues. V lost 5 bases and J lost 2, with 12 bases in between. DNA of the CDR3: TGTGCCTGGGAAGGCGACGCCAACTATGGCTACACCTTC. Translated, it gives CAWEGDANYGYTF.

The table lists this clonotype with many counts. The V gene is TRBV20-1, the J gene TRBJ2-7; D ambiguous. Trimming took off 1 base at V and 3 bases at J, with 10 bases between the two ends. Germline V CDR1 and CDR2: DFQATT, SNEGSKA (reference sequence). The CDR3 has 13 residues. The CDR3 region is CSARGRYGYEQYF. The CDR3 coding sequence is TGCAGTGCTAGAGGACGGTACGGCTACGAGCAGTACTTC.

In this sample, this clonotype turned up many times. V and J are TRBV28 and TRBJ1-1; D is undetermined. CDR3 length: 14 residues. Deletions cut 3 bases from V and 8 bases from J, with 16 bases between. The germline gives CDR1 MDHEN, CDR2 SYDVKM. CDR3 sequence: CASSFSTFLMEAFF. DNA for the CDR3: TGTGCCAGCAGTTTTTCTACTTTTTTGATGGAAGCTTTCTTT.

Note on this clonotype: As the CDR3 is not closed by the conserved phenylalanine or tryptophan, this likely results from a read error. In nucleotides, the CDR3 is TGCGCCAGCAGTGGGTTCAGGGCGACAACTAAAGAGACCCAGTACTAC. This translates into CASSGFRATTKETQYY. The chain links TRBV10-2 to TRBJ2-5; tentative D call: TRBD1 (5 bases). The ends were cut back, 4 bases at V and 3 bases at J, with 18 bases in the middle. CDR3 length: 16 residues. From germline, CDR1 is WSHSY and CDR2 SAAADI.

V is TRBV5-6 and J is TRBJ2-1; 7 bases fit TRBD1. The CDR3 runs 15 residues. V trimming: 2 bases; J trimming: 3 bases; junction bases outside the gene matches: 5. Germline assignment: CDR1 SGHDT and CDR2 YYEEEE. CDR3 sequence: CASSFGTADYNEQFF. For the CDR3, the DNA is TGTGCCAGCAGCTTTGGGACAGCGGACTACAATGAGCAGTTCTTC.

This clonotype was seen many times. The rearrangement joins TRBV3-1 to TRBJ1-1; TRBD1 is a possible D gene (5 bases). Deletions cut 4 bases from V and 0 bases from J, with 12 bases between. The CDR3 extends over 15 amino acids. CDR1 is LGHDT and CDR2 is YNNKEL in the germline V gene (reference sequence). The CDR3 bases are TGTGCCAGCAGCCCCTCGGACAAGATGAACACTGAAGCTTTCTTT. It translates to CASSPSDKMNTEAFF.

This clonotype was observed many times. CDR3 nucleotide sequence: TGTGCCAGCCTAGCGGGAGTCCAAGAGACCCAGTACTTC. Translated, it gives CASLAGVQETQYF. The chain employs TRBV28 and TRBJ2-5; 10 bases fit TRBD2. The CDR3 runs 13 residues. Germline assignment: CDR1 MDHEN and CDR2 SYDVKM. The V and J ends lost 8 bases and 1 base, in that order; junction bases with no gene match: 1.